The 28 T cell receptor beta chains listed next were all sequenced from one sample in a study of identifying expanded T cells in peripheral blood. Clones were sequenced by immunoSEQ multiplex PCR, and TCRdb holds only the in-frame ones, with some missing. The table records some 96,000 clones, about 90% of them present only once. Sequenced sample: blood. These receptor sequences come from a person aged 18 to 75 in good health.

The rearrangement links TRBV7-8 to TRBJ2-5, with D perhaps matching TRBD1 (5 bases). CDR3 length: 15 amino acids. With 5 bases removed from V and 4 bases from J, the gap between germline ends came to 17 bases. Germline values: CDR1 SGHVS, CDR2 FQNEAQ. The CDR3, as DNA: TGTGCCAGCAGCAGCGTTGCGGCTAGGGGAGAGACCCAGTACTTC. It translates to CASSSVAARGETQYF.

The rearrangement links TRBV18 to TRBJ2-7; 7 positions agree with TRBD2. Germline CDR1 KGHSH, CDR2 LQKENI. Trimming took 4 bases from V and 4 from J; bases not matched to a gene: 4. CDR3 size: 13 residues. CDR3 nucleotide sequence: TGTGCCAGCTCACTTTCCGGGGGGTACGAGCAGTACTTC. Its protein is CASSLSGGYEQYF.

The V call is TRBV10-2, the J call TRBJ2-3, with TRBD2 identical over 7 bases. V lost 6 bases and J lost 0; bases outside the gene matches: 3. The germline V gene has CDR1 WSHSY and CDR2 SAAADI. This CDR3 is built from 14 residues. This CDR3 reads CASSRSGSTDTQYF. CDR3 DNA sequence: TGCGCCAGCAGCCGTAGCGGGAGCACAGATACGCAGTATTTT.

CDR3 in DNA: TGTGCCAGCAGCGGACAGGGGGGCTATGGCTACACCTTC. It is translated as CASSGQGGYGYTF. The chain couples TRBV13 to TRBJ1-2; 10 positions agree with TRBD1. CDR1 is PRHDT and CDR2 is FYEKMQ in the germline V gene (reference sequence). V lost 5 bases to trimming and J lost 4 bases; unmatched junction nucleotides: 1. There are 13 residues in the CDR3.

The chain employs TRBV9 and TRBJ1-4; perhaps TRBD1 as D (6 bases). The CDR3 covers 15 residues. Germline-derived CDR1 and CDR2 are SGDLS and YYNGEE. Trimming took off 3 bases at V and 4 bases at J, with 13 bases between the two ends. CDR3 DNA: TGTGCCAGCAGCGCCAAAGGACAGATTAATGAAAAACTGTTTTTT. Amino acids: CASSAKGQINEKLFF.

The chain recombines TRBV20-1 with TRBJ1-6, with D perhaps TRBD1 (5 bases). This CDR3 comprises 11 residues. V gave up 3 bases and J gave up 17 bases, with 14 bases separating them. Per germline, CDR1 DFQATT and CDR2 SNEGSKA (reference sequence). CDR3 DNA: TGCAGTGCTAGCCAGGGCGACCGGGTCCACTTT. It specifies CSASQGDRVHF.

The CDR3 here is CASSQTAGLLRSSYNEQFF. The CDR3 DNA is TGCGCCAGCAGCCAAACGGCAGGCCTCTTGCGGAGCTCCTACAATGAGCAGTTCTTC. This sequence joins TRBV4-3 and TRBJ2-1; D is undetermined. Germline V lookup: CDR1 LGHNA, CDR2 YSLEER. V dropped 2 bases and J dropped 0 bases, with 20 bases sitting between them. The CDR3 is made up of 19 amino acids.

The chain employs TRBV7-2 and TRBJ1-2, with TRBD1 matching 7 bases. With V trimmed by 4 bases and J by 5 bases, 7 bases remained unmatched. CDR1 and CDR2 from the germline V gene are SGHTA and FQGNSA. This CDR3 is built from 14 residues. This chain's CDR3 is CASSSPGGGYGYTF. The CDR3 coding sequence is TGTGCCAGCAGCTCGCCAGGGGGGGGATATGGCTACACCTTC.

This clone was recorded only once. The chain joins TRBV6-5 to TRBJ2-1; no firm D call. The length of the CDR3 is 14 residues. Germline V gene data show CDR1 as MNHEY and CDR2 as SVGAGI. V was trimmed by 4 bases and J by 8 bases, leaving 15 bases between them. The DNA for the CDR3 is TGTGCCAGCAGTTCCCAGGCTCCTCCACATGAGCAGTTCTTC. This gives the protein CASSSQAPPHEQFF.

V and J are TRBV7-9 and TRBJ1-2; TRBD1 aligns across 8 bases. This CDR3 has 14 residues. J was trimmed by 6 bases and V by 5 bases; bases with no gene match: 8. The germline CDR1 and CDR2 sequences are SEHNR and FQNEAQ (reference sequence). This CDR3 reads CASSPRTGNDGYTF. The CDR3 nucleotides are TGTGCCAGCAGCCCACGGACAGGGAACGATGGCTACACCTTC.

This clone was counted between two and nine times. This chain links TRBV2 with TRBJ2-1; TRBD2 matches at 10 bases. The CDR3 loop spans 15 amino acids. The J segment lost 4 bases and the V segment lost 2 bases, leaving 2 bases of the junction unmatched. Germline CDR1 and CDR2: SNHLY and FYNNEI. The CDR3 loop is CASSEFSGGYNEQFF. DNA of the CDR3: TGTGCCAGCAGTGAATTTAGCGGGGGGTACAATGAGCAGTTCTTC.

The chain is built from TRBV5-4 and TRBJ1-1; D is ambiguous. V lost 2 bases and J 4 bases, leaving 6 bases between the germline ends. There are 12 residues in the CDR3. The V gene's germline CDR1 is SGHNT and CDR2 YYREEE (reference sequence). CDR3 loop: CASSFPSTEAFF. CDR3 coding DNA: TGTGCCAGCAGCTTCCCGAGCACTGAAGCTTTCTTT.

In DNA form, the CDR3 reads TGTGCCAGCAGCTCAGTGAGAGAGCCCTACGAGCAGTACTTC. Translated: CASSSVREPYEQYF. The rearrangement uses TRBV11-2 and TRBJ2-7; unclear D gene. Trimming cost V 4 bases and J 2 bases, with 12 bases left between them. Germline assignment: CDR1 SGHAT and CDR2 FQNNGV. The CDR3 has 14 residues.

This chain uses TRBV7-9 with TRBJ2-5, with 7 bases lining up with TRBD2. The trim removed 1 base at V and 5 bases at J, leaving 7 bases unmatched. CDR1 is SEHNR and CDR2 is FQNEAQ in the germline V gene (reference sequence). This CDR3 is built from 15 residues. The CDR3 nucleotides read TGTGCCAGCAGCTTAGTTGGGAGGGATTGGGAGACCCAGTACTTC. Its translation is CASSLVGRDWETQYF.

V is TRBV5-1 and J is TRBJ2-7, with D maybe TRBD1 (5 bases). Germline V gives CDR1 SGHRS, CDR2 YFSETQ. V was cut by 0 bases and J by 0 bases, with 13 bases left in between. The CDR3 has 16 amino acids. The CDR3 region has the DNA TGCGCCAGCAGCTTGGAGTTGGGCAGGGTCTCCTACGAGCAGTACTTC. This codes for CASSLELGRVSYEQYF.

J is TRBJ1-5 and V is TRBV27; D gene uncertain. CDR3 length equals 13 residues. Deletions cut 3 bases from V and 9 bases from J, with 12 bases between. Germline CDR1 MNHEY, CDR2 SMNVEV (reference sequence). CDR3 nucleotides: TGTGCCAGCAGTTTTCTCGGGGTAGGGCCCCAGCATTTT. Its protein product is CASSFLGVGPQHF.

The chain combines TRBV15 with TRBJ2-1; 11 nucleotides agree with TRBD2. Germline V lookup: CDR1 LNHNV, CDR2 YYDKDF (reference sequence). Unmatched junction bases numbered 11, after V lost 0 bases and J lost 10 bases. The CDR3 sequence is 17 residues long. The CDR3, as DNA: TGTGCCACCAGCAGAGATCTGGGACTAGCGGAACGTGGGGAGCAGTTCTTC. Translated, it gives CATSRDLGLAERGEQFF.

The chain has TRBV2 and TRBJ1-4, with 11 bases that match TRBD1. The CDR3 has 15 amino acids. After removal of 6 bases from V and 7 bases from J, the junction contained 7 bases not matched to a gene. The V gene's germline CDR1 is SNHLY and CDR2 FYNNEI. CDR3 nucleotides: TGTGCCAGCAGAATAGGACAGGGGGCGTTTGAAAAACTGTTTTTT. Protein: CASRIGQGAFEKLFF.

The chain is built from TRBV12-5 and TRBJ1-5, with D tentatively TRBD1 (5 bases). CDR1 is LGHNT and CDR2 is FRNRAP in the germline V gene. V lost 5 bases and J 1 base, leaving 15 bases between the germline ends. The CDR3 loop spans 16 amino acids. The CDR3 sequence: CASGALRGVSNQPQHF. The DNA of the CDR3 is TGTGCTAGTGGTGCCCTACGGGGGGTCAGCAATCAGCCCCAGCATTTT.

This clone was found a few times. The rearrangement uses TRBV10-3 and TRBJ2-4; 8 nucleotides align to TRBD2. The V segment lost 3 bases and the J segment 4 bases; nucleotides outside the gene matches: 5. Germline loops: CDR1 ENHRY, CDR2 SYGVKD. This CDR3 region has 15 residues. The CDR3 DNA sequence: TGTGCCATCAGTGACTCGTCTAGCGGGAAAAACATTCAGTACTTC. Residues: CAISDSSSGKNIQYF.

The V gene is TRBV11-3, the J gene TRBJ1-1, with D tentatively TRBD1 (5 bases). Germline lookup yields CDR1 SGHNT and CDR2 YENEEA. Trimming stripped 5 bases from V and 9 bases from J, with 16 bases between. CDR3 length: 13 residues. In nucleotides, the CDR3 is TGTGCCAGCAGCCAGGGACTGACCCTTAAAGCTTTCTTT. Translating gives CASSQGLTLKAFF. Variable domain in full (rest from reference TRBV11-3 and TRBJ1-1): EAGVVQSPRYKIIEKKQPVAFWCNPISGHNTLYWYLQNLGQGPELLIRYENEEAVDDSQLPKDRFSAERLKGVDSTLKIQPAELGDSAVYLCASSQGLTLKAFFGQGTRLTVV.

The rearrangement joins TRBV2 to TRBJ1-2, with D unclear. Germline values: CDR1 SNHLY, CDR2 FYNNEI. Trimming took off 7 bases at V and 0 bases at J, with 9 bases between the two ends. The CDR3 extends over 13 amino acids. The CDR3 is CASTVTSNYGYTF. The CDR3 DNA follows: TGTGCCAGCACTGTGACCTCTAACTATGGCTACACCTTC. The full variable domain, rest sourced from reference TRBV2 and TRBJ1-2, is EPEVTQTPSHQVTQMGQEVILRCVPISNHLYFYWYRQILGQKVEFLVSFYNNEISEKSEIFDDQFSVERPDGSNFTLKIRSTKLEDSAMYFCASTVTSNYGYTFGSGTRLTVV.

This clone showed up just once. The chain has TRBV14 and TRBJ2-1; 8 bases match TRBD1. This CDR3 has 14 amino acids. CDR1 is SGHDN and CDR2 is FVKESK in the germline V gene. V lost 2 bases, J lost 7 bases, and 4 bases stayed unmatched. DNA of the CDR3: TGTGCCAGCAGCCAATGGACAGGGAAAAATGAGCAGTTCTTC. It codes for CASSQWTGKNEQFF. Variable domain in full (rest from reference TRBV14 and TRBJ2-1): EAGVTQFPSHSVIEKGQTVTLRCDPISGHDNLYWYRRVMGKEIKFLLHFVKESKQDESGMPNNRFLAERTGGTYSTLKVQPAELEDSGVYFCASSQWTGKNEQFFGPGTRLTVL.

The rearrangement joins TRBV4-3 to TRBJ1-2; 9 bases are a match to TRBD1. The J segment lost 2 bases and the V segment lost 0 bases, leaving 7 bases of the junction unmatched. This CDR3 has 17 amino acids. In germline, CDR1 is LGHNA, CDR2 YSLEER. The CDR3 protein is CASSQENLDRGNYGYTF. DNA of the CDR3: TGCGCCAGCAGCCAAGAGAACTTGGACAGGGGAAACTATGGCTACACCTTC.

The chain uses TRBV27 and TRBJ1-3, with D possibly TRBD1 on 5 matching bases. V lost 8 bases and J 0 bases, leaving 8 bases between the germline ends. The germline V gene has CDR1 MNHEY and CDR2 SMNVEV (reference sequence). This CDR3 has 13 residues. CDR3 bases: TGTGCCAGCGGGGCTCTCTCTGGAAACACCATATATTTT. Its protein product is CASGALSGNTIYF.

The chain employs TRBV15 and TRBJ1-3; 9 nucleotides match TRBD1. J was trimmed by 3 bases and V by 4 bases; bases with no gene match: 4. Per the germline V gene, CDR1 is LNHNV and CDR2 is YYDKDF (reference sequence). The CDR3 is made up of 15 amino acids. CDR3 in amino acids: CATSKGQGGGNTIYF. The DNA for the CDR3 is TGTGCCACCAGCAAGGGACAGGGAGGTGGAAACACCATATATTTT.

This sequence joins TRBV30 and TRBJ1-5; D call uncertain. The germline V gene encodes CDR1 GTSNPN and CDR2 SVGIG (reference sequence). V was clipped by 0 bases and J by 1 base, with 4 bases between them. The CDR3 is 13 residues long. CDR3 nucleotide sequence: TGTGCCTGGAGTGTGGGGAGCAATCAGCCCCAGCATTTT. Protein product: CAWSVGSNQPQHF. Filled out from reference TRBV30 and TRBJ1-5, the complete variable domain reads SQTIHQWPATLVQPVGSPLSLECTVEGTSNPNLYWYRQAAGRGLQLLFYSVGIGQISSEVPQNLSASRPQDRQFILSSKKLLLSDSGFYLCAWSVGSNQPQHFGDGTRLSIL.

This clone was counted only a few times. The chain joins TRBV11-3 to TRBJ2-1, with D possibly being TRBD1 (5 bases). Germline V gene data show CDR1 as SGHNT and CDR2 as YENEEA. The CDR3 extends over 16 amino acids. The ends were cut back, 0 bases at V and 10 bases at J, with 19 bases in the middle. The CDR3 sequence: CASSLEGVAGPLEQFF. DNA of the CDR3: TGTGCCAGCAGCTTAGAAGGTGTGGCAGGGCCCTTAGAGCAGTTCTTC.